The TCR beta chain described here comes from a study of vaccination and CD4 T cells after COVID-19. Germline V gene data show CDR1 as DFQATT and CDR2 as SNEGSKA (reference sequence). Trimming took off 6 bases at V and 2 bases at J, with 21 bases between the two ends. The CDR3 covers 16 residues. An Oncomine TCR Beta short-read assay was used to sequence the DNA from cultured CD4+ T cells. TCRdb ran MiXCR on the PCR reads and lists one entry per CDR3 protein. Seen here are fewer than 20,000 distinct CDR3 sequences, 58% observed once, and the top ten hold around 6.6%. Treatment reported: roughly 11-day PBMC culture with coronavirus spike peptide pools or control peptides (ViraFEST assay). Study results and caveats: Spike mono-reactivity was the property of 304 of 307 vaccine-specific clones in convalescent patients.

As concerns this clonotype: The antigen is unknown.

The sequencing used CD4+ T cells from blood, cultured in vitro, collected before SARS-CoV-2 vaccination. This clonotype was obtained from a human donor who had recovered from COVID-19. V usage is TRBV20-1 and J usage is TRBJ2-3; D is unclear. The chain's CDR3 is CSADTGPTITTDTQYF. As DNA, the CDR3 is TGCAGTGCCGATACCGGGCCAACCATAACCACAGATACGCAGTATTTT.